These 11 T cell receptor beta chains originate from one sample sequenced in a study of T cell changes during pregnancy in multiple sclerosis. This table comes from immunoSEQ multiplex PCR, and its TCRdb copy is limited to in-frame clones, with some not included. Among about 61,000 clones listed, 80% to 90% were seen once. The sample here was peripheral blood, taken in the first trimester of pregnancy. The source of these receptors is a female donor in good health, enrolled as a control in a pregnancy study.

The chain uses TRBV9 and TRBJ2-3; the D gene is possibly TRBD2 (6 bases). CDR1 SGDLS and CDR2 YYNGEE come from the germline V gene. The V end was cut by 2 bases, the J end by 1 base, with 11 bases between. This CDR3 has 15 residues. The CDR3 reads CASSVTRRGTDTQYF. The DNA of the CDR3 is TGTGCCAGCAGCGTGACGAGGAGGGGCACAGATACGCAGTATTTT.

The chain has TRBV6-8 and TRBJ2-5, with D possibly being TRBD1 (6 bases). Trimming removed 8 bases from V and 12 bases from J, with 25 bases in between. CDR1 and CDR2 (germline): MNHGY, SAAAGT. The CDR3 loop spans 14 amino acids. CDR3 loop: CASHRGWRTVSEYF. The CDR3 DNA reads TGTGCCAGCCATCGCGGATGGAGGACAGTTTCGGAGTACTTC.

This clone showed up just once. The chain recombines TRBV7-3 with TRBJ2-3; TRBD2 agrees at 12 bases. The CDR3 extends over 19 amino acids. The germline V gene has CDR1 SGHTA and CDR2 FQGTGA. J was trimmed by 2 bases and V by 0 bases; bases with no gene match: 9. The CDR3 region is CASSLTGTSGRGYTDTQYF. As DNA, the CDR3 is TGTGCCAGCAGCTTAACCGGGACTAGCGGGCGTGGCTACACAGATACGCAGTATTTT.

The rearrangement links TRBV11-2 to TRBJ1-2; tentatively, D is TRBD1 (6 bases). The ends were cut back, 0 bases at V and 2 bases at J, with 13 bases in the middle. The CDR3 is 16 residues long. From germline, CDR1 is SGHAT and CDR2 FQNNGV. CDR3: CASSLDRGGANYGYTF. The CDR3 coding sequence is TGTGCCAGCAGCTTAGATCGGGGGGGGGCCAACTATGGCTACACCTTC.

This CDR3 reads CASSYSGRGTGELFF. DNA of the CDR3: TGTGCCAGCAGTTACTCTGGCCGAGGGACCGGGGAGCTGTTTTTT. The rearrangement links TRBV6-5 to TRBJ2-2, with D possibly matching TRBD2 (5 bases). The ends were cut back, 0 bases at V and 5 bases at J, with 10 bases in the middle. CDR3 length: 15 residues. Germline V gene sequence: CDR1 MNHEY, CDR2 SVGAGI.

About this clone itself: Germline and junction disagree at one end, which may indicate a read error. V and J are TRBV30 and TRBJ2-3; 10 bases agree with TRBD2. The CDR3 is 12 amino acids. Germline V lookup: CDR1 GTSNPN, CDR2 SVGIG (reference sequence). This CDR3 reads CAWKVSGGVSDF. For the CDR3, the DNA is TGTGCCTGGAAAGTAAGCGGGGGGGTTTCGGATTTT.

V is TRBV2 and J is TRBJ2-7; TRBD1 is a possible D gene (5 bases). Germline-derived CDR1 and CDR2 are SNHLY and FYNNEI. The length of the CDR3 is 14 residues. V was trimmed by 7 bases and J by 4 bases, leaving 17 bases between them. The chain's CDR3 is CASNRNTGKYEQYF. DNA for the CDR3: TGTGCCAGCAACAGAAACACAGGAAAATACGAGCAGTACTTC.

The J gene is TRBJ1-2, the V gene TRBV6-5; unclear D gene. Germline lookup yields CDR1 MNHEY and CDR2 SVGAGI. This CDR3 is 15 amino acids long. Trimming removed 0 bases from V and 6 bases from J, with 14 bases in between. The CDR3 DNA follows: TGTGCCAGCAGTTACTCGCCGGGGAGGGTGGATGGCTACACCTTC. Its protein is CASSYSPGRVDGYTF.

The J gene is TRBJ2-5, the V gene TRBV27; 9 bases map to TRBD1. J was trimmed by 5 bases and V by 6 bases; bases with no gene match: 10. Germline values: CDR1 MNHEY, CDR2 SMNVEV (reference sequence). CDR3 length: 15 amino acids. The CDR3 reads CASSKPTGGLETQYF. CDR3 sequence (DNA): TGTGCCAGCAGCAAGCCGACAGGGGGTTTGGAGACCCAGTACTTC.

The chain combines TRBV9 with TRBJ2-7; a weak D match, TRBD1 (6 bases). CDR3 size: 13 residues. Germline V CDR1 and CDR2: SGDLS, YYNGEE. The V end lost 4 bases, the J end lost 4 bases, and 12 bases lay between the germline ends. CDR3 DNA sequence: TGTGCCAGCAGCTCTCCGGACAGATACGAGCAGTACTTC. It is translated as CASSSPDRYEQYF.

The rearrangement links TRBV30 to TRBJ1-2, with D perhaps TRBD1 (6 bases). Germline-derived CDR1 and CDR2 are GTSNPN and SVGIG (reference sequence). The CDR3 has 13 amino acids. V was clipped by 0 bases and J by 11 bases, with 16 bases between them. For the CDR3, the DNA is TGTGCCTGGAGTGTACAGGGACGCATAAAGTACACCTTC. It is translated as CAWSVQGRIKYTF.